The clone carrying this T cell receptor beta chain was found many times. One entry per CDR3 protein results from TCRdb running MiXCR on the 5' RACE reads. The data show approximately 690,000 distinct CDR3 sequences, 5.5% to 7.5% seen once. This record comes from a study of identical twins. CDR1 is SGHRS and CDR2 is YFSETQ in the germline V gene. The V end was cut by 4 bases, the J end by 5 bases, with 17 bases between. The CDR3 is 15 residues long. The sample comprised naive T cells sorted from blood. V is TRBV5-1 and J is TRBJ2-3; D possibly uses TRBD1 or TRBD2 (5 bases each). This receptor was identified in a man between 18 and 29 years old in good health. The CDR3 loop reads CASSRGTTMEDTQYF. The CDR3 nucleotides read TGCGCCAGCAGCCGAGGGACGACTATGGAAGATACGCAGTATTTT. Using reference TRBV5-1 and TRBJ2-3 for the parts outside the CDR3, the full variable domain is KAGVTQTPRYLIKTRGQQVTLSCSPISGHRSVSWYQQTPGQGLQFLFEYFSETQRNKGNFPGRFSGRQFSNSRSEMNVSTLELGDSALYLCASSRGTTMEDTQYFGPGTRLTVL.